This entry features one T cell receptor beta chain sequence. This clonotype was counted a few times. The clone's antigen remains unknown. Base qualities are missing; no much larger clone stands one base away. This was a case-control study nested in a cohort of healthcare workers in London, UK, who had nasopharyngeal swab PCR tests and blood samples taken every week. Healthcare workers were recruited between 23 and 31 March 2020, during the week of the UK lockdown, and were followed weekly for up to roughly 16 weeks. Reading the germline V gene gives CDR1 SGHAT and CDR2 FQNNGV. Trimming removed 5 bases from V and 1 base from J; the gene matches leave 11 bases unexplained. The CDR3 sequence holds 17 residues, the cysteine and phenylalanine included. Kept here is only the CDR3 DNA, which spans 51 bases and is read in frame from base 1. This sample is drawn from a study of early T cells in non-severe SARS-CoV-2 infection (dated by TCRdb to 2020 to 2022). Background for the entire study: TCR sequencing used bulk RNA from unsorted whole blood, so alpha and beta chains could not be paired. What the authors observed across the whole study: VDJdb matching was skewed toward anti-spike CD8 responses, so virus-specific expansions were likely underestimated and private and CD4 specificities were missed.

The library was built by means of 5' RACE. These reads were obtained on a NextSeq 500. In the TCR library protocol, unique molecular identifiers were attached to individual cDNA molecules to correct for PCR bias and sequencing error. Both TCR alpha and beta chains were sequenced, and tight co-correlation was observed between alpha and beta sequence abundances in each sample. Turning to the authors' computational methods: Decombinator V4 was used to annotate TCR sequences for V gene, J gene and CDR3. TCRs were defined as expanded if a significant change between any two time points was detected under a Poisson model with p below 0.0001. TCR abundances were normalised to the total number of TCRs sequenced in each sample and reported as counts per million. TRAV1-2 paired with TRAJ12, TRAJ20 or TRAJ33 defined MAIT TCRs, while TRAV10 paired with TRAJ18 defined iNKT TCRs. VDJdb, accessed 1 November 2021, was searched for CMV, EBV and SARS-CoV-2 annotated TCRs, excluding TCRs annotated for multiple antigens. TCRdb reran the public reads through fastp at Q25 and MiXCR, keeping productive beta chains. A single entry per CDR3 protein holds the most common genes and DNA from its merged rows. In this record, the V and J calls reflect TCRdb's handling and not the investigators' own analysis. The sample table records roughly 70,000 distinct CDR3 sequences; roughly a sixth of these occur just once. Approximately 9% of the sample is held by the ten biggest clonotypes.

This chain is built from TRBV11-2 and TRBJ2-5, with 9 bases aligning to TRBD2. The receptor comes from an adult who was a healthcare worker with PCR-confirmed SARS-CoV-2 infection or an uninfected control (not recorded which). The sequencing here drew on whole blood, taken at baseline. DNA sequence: TGTGCCAGCAGCCCCCGGGGGAGCGGGGGGCTCCAAGAGACCCAGTACTTC. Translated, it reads CASSPRGSGGLQETQYF.